A selection of T cell receptor beta chains follows, all from one sample in a study of cytomegalovirus exposure and HLA in healthy donors. Assay: immunoSEQ multiplex PCR; the TCRdb copy retains only in-frame clones and omits some. The sample contains 90,000 to 120,000 clones, 78% of which appear only once. Sequencing used PBMCs. The receptors originated from a woman in her 40s in good health and CMV-seronegative. Each CDR3 is given with its conserved first and last residue. The order of the fields is V gene, D gene, clone size, J gene, CDR3 length, CDR3 protein, CDR3 DNA. The D gene is left open where the match is weak. Some rows mark clone size as missing; the rest say once, few, many or name a class of expanded clone.

TRBV4-3	NA	NA	TRBJ2-2	14	CASSPGLLLGELFF	TGCGCCAGCAGCCCGGGACTCCTCCTCGGGGAGCTGTTTTTT
TRBV6-4	NA	NA	TRBJ1-3	13	CATRVSEGNTIYF	TGTGCCACCAGGGTCAGCGAGGGAAACACCATATATTTT
TRBV5-4	NA	NA	TRBJ1-1	15	CASSTPGSWNTEAFF	TGTGCCAGCAGCACCCCGGGAAGCTGGAACACTGAAGCTTTCTTT
TRBV4-3	TRBD2	NA	TRBJ2-1	18	CASSFRGASGRTYNEQFF	TGCGCCAGCAGCTTCCGGGGGGCTAGCGGGAGAACCTACAATGAGCAGTTCTTC
TRBV4-1	TRBD1	NA	TRBJ2-7	17	CASSQDHAGTGSYEQYF	TGCGCCAGCAGCCAAGATCACGCCGGGACAGGATCCTACGAGCAGTACTTC
TRBV10-3	TRBD1	NA	TRBJ2-7	14	CAISVGTGKYEQYF	TGTGCCATCAGTGTCGGGACAGGGAAGTACGAGCAGTACTTC
TRBV7-2	TRBD2	NA	TRBJ2-2	17	CASTPGGLAGVSGELFF	TGTGCCAGCACCCCGGGGGGACTAGCGGGAGTTTCCGGGGAGCTGTTTTTT
TRBV28	TRBD1	NA	TRBJ2-1	20	CASSSGPGTGTSLRDNEQFF	TGTGCCAGCAGTTCGGGCCCGGGGACAGGTACTAGCCTCAGGGACAATGAGCAGTTCTTC
TRBV28	TRBD1	NA	TRBJ1-3	15	CASSHQQGNENTIYF	TGTGCCAGCAGTCATCAACAGGGGAATGAAAACACCATATATTTT
TRBV11-2	TRBD1	few	TRBJ1-1	16	CASSLHSGQQNTEAFF	TGTGCCAGCAGCTTACATTCGGGACAGCAAAACACTGAAGCTTTCTTT
TRBV7-3	NA	NA	TRBJ2-1	15	CASSPGRGRGGEQFF	TGTGCCAGCAGCCCCGGTCGTGGGCGTGGTGGTGAGCAGTTCTTC
TRBV7-9	TRBD1	NA	TRBJ2-5	15	CASSERGQGEETQYF	TGTGCCAGCAGCGAAAGGGGGCAGGGGGAAGAGACCCAGTACTTC
TRBV27	TRBD1	once	TRBJ1-1	15	CASSLEGAMNTEAFF	TGTGCCAGCAGTTTAGAGGGGGCTATGAACACTGAAGCTTTCTTT
TRBV9	NA	NA	TRBJ1-1	14	CASSVTEDPIEAFF	TGTGCCAGCAGCGTAACGGAGGATCCGATAGAAGCTTTCTTT
TRBV27	TRBD2	NA	TRBJ2-7	14	CASSPRGGAHEQYF	TGTGCCAGCAGTCCCCGGGGAGGGGCCCACGAGCAGTACTTC
TRBV2	TRBD1	NA	TRBJ1-1	20	CASSGPSGQGALTMNTEAFF	TGTGCCAGCAGTGGTCCCTCCGGACAGGGGGCCCTTACCATGAACACTGAAGCTTTCTTT
TRBV28	TRBD2	NA	TRBJ2-5	16	CASSLRASGAEETQYF	TGTGCCAGCAGTTTGCGTGCCAGCGGGGCCGAAGAGACCCAGTACTTC
TRBV5-8	TRBD2	NA	TRBJ2-5	15	CASSPLRTSTKTQYF	TGTGCCAGCAGCCCCCTCAGGACTAGCACTAAGACCCAGTACTTC
TRBV25-1	TRBD2	NA	TRBJ2-3	17	CASSEPLAGGTRDTQYF	TGTGCCAGCAGTGAACCTCTAGCGGGAGGGACCAGAGATACGCAGTATTTT
TRBV19	NA	NA	TRBJ1-5	20	CASRGKEGAQVWDSNQPQHF	TGTGCCAGTAGGGGAAAGGAGGGCGCCCAGGTCTGGGATAGCAATCAGCCCCAGCATTTT
TRBV27	TRBD1	NA	TRBJ2-1	18	CASSLLGQGEGRVYEQFF	TGTGCCAGCAGTTTATTGGGACAGGGTGAGGGTAGGGTGTACGAGCAGTTCTTC
TRBV18	TRBD2	NA	TRBJ2-7	13	CASSASGTYEQYF	TGTGCCAGCTCAGCCAGCGGGACGTACGAGCAGTACTTC
TRBV7-2	NA	once	TRBJ1-3	15	CASSLGTASGNTIYF	TGTGCCAGCAGCTTAGGGACGGCCTCGGGGAACACCATATATTTT
TRBV7-9	TRBD2	NA	TRBJ2-3	16	CSSSSGTSGGTDTQYF	TGTTCCAGCAGCTCCGGGACTAGCGGAGGAACAGATACGCAGTATTTT
TRBV2	TRBD1	NA	TRBJ1-5	16	CASSPLRTGGNQPQHF	TGTGCCAGCAGCCCATTACGGACAGGGGGGAATCAGCCCCAGCATTTT
TRBV6-5	TRBD1	NA	TRBJ1-1	14	CASGTGGTGTEAFF	TGTGCCAGCGGGACAGGGGGGACAGGAACTGAAGCTTTCTTT
TRBV4-1	TRBD1	NA	TRBJ1-2	15	CASSQDPGDRAPLTF	TGCGCCAGCAGCCAAGATCCGGGAGACAGGGCCCCACTCACCTTC
TRBV9	TRBD2	once	TRBJ2-2	15	CASSVVVGGTGELFF	TGTGCCAGCAGCGTTGTTGTGGGAGGGACCGGGGAGCTGTTTTTT
TRBV19	TRBD2	NA	TRBJ2-5	15	CASSIQAGGGETQYF	TGTGCCAGTAGTATACAAGCGGGAGGGGGAGAGACCCAGTACTTC
TRBV11-3	NA	few	TRBJ2-7	14	CASSRGKSGTQQYF	TGTGCCAGCTCCAGGGGAAAATCAGGGACCCAGCAGTACTTC
TRBV28	TRBD1	NA	TRBJ2-1	16	CASSLSGDREEGEQFF	TGTGCCAGCAGTTTAAGCGGGGACAGGGAGGAGGGTGAGCAGTTCTTC
TRBV19	NA	NA	TRBJ2-7	13	CASSPELEYEQYF	TGTGCCAGTAGTCCGGAGTTAGAATACGAGCAGTACTTC
TRBV18	TRBD1	NA	TRBJ2-1	17	CASSWYSGQGARNEQFF	TGTGCCAGCTCCTGGTATTCTGGACAGGGGGCGCGCAATGAGCAGTTCTTC